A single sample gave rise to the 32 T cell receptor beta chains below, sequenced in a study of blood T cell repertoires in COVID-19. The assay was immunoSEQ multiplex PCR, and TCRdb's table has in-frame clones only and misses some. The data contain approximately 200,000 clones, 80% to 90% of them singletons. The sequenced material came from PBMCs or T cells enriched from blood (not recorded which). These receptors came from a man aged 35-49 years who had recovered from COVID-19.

The CDR3 bases are TGTGCCAGTAGTATGGGTAGGGAGGGGACTGAAGCTTTCTTT. It yields the protein CASSMGREGTEAFF. V usage is TRBV19 and J usage is TRBJ1-1, with a weak D call TRBD1 (5 bases). This CDR3 is 14 amino acids long. Germline V gene lookup returns CDR1 LNHDA and CDR2 SQIVND (reference sequence). The V end lost 3 bases, the J end lost 5 bases, and 13 bases lay between the germline ends. Complete variable domain (other parts from reference TRBV19 and TRBJ1-1): DGGITQSPKYLFRKEGQNVTLSCEQNLNHDAMYWYRQDPGQGLRLIYYSQIVNDFQKGDIAEGYSVSREKKESFPLTVTSAQKNPTAFYLCASSMGREGTEAFFGQGTRLTVV.

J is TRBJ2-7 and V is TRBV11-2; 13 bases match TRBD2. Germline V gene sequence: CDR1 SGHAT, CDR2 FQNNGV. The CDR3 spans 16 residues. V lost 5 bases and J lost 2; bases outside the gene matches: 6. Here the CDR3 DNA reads TGTGCCAGCAGCGCCTTGGGACTAGCGGGAACCTACGAGCAGTACTTC. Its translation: CASSALGLAGTYEQYF.

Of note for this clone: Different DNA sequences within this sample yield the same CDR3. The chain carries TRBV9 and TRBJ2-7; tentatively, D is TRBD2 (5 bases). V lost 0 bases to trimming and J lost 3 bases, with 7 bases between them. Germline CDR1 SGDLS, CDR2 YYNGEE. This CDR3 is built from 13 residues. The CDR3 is CASSVGRDYEQYF. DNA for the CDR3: TGTGCCAGCAGCGTAGGACGGGACTACGAGCAGTACTTC.

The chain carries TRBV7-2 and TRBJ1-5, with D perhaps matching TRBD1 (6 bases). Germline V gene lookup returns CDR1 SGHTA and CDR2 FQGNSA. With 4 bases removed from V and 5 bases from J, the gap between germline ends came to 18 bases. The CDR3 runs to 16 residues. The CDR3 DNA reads TGTGCCAGCAGCTCCACCAGCGGGGGCCGCTATCAGCCCCAGCATTTT. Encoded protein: CASSSTSGGRYQPQHF. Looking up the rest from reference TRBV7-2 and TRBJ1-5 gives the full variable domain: GAGVSQSPSNKVTEKGKDVELRCDPISGHTALYWYRQSLGQGLEFLIYFQGNSAPDKSGLPSDRFSAERTGGSVSTLTIQRTQQEDSAVYLCASSSTSGGRYQPQHFGDGTRLSIL.

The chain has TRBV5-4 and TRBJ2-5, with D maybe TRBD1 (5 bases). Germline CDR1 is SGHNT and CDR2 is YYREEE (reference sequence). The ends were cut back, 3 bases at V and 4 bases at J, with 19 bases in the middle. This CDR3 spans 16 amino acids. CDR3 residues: CASSWTLTRAIETQYF. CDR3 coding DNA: TGTGCCAGCAGCTGGACATTAACTCGGGCTATAGAGACCCAGTACTTC.

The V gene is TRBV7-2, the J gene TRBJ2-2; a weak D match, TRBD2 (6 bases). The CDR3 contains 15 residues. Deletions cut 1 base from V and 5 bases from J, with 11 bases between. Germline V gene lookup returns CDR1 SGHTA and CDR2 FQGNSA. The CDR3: CASSLGLGGTGELFF. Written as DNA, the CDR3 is TGTGCCAGCAGCTTAGGATTGGGAGGAACCGGGGAGCTGTTTTTT.

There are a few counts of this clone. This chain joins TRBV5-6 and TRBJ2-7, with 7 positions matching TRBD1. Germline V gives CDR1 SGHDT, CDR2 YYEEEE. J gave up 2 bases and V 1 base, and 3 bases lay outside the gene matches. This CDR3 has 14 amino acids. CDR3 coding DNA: TGTGCCAGCAGCTTGACGGGACAGCCCTACGAGCAGTACGTC. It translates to CASSLTGQPYEQYV.

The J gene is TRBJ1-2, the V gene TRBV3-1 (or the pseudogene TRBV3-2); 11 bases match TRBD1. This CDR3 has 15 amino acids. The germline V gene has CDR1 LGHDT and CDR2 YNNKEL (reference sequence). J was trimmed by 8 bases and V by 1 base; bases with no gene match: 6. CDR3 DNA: TGTGCCAGCAGCCAAGTCGGACAGGGGGCTTTAGGCTACACCTTC. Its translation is CASSQVGQGALGYTF.

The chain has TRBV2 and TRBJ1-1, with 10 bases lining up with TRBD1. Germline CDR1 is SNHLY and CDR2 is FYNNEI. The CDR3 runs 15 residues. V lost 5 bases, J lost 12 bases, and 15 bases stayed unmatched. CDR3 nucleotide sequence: TGTGCCAGCAGTCCACCCGACAGGGGGCTTGGGGTGACTTTCTTT. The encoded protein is CASSPPDRGLGVTFF.

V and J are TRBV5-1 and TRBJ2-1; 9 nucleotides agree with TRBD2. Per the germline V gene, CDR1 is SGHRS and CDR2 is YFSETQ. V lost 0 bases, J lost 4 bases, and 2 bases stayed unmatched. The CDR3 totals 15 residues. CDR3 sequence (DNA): TGCGCCAGCAGCTTGGTACTAGCGGGTTACAATGAGCAGTTCTTC. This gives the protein CASSLVLAGYNEQFF. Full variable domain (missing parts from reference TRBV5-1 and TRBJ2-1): KAGVTQTPRYLIKTRGQQVTLSCSPISGHRSVSWYQQTPGQGLQFLFEYFSETQRNKGNFPGRFSGRQFSNSRSEMNVSTLELGDSALYLCASSLVLAGYNEQFFGPGTRLTVL.

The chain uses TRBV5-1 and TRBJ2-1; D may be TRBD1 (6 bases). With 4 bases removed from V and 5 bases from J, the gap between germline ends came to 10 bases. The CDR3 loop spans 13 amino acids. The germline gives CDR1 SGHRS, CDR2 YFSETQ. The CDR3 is CASSIGQNNEQFF. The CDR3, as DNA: TGCGCCAGCAGCATCGGACAGAACAATGAGCAGTTCTTC.

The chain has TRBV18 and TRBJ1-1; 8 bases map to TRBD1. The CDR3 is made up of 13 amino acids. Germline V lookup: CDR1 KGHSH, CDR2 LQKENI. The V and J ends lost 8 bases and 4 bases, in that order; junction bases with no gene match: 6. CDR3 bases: TGTGCCAGCCAAAACACAGGGGGCACTGAAGCTTTCTTT. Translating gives CASQNTGGTEAFF.

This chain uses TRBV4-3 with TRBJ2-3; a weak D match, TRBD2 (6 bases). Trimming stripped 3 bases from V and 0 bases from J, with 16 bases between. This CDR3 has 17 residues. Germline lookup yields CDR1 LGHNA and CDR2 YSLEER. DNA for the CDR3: TGCGCCAGCAGCCAGAAGACTAGTGGGGCTAGCACAGATACGCAGTATTTT. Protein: CASSQKTSGASTDTQYF.

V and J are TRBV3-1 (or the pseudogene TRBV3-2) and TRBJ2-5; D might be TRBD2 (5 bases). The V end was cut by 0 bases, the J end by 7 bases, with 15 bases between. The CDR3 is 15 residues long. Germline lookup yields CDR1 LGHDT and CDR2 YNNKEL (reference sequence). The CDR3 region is CASSQDLALAGTQYF. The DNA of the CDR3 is TGTGCCAGCAGCCAAGATTTGGCCCTCGCGGGGACCCAGTACTTC.

The CDR3 nucleotides read TGTGCCAGCAGCCACAGGGCGGGGGTCCGAAGTCCTGAAGCTTTCTTT. Amino acids: CASSHRAGVRSPEAFF. The chain combines TRBV7-9 with TRBJ1-1, with D possibly being TRBD1 (6 bases). Germline V gives CDR1 SEHNR, CDR2 FQNEAQ (reference sequence). CDR3 length: 16 amino acids. The V end was cut by 5 bases, the J end by 6 bases, with 22 bases between.

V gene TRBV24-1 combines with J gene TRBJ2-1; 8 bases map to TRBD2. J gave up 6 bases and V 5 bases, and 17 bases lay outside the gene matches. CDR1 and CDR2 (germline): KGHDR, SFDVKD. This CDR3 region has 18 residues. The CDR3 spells CATSGLAPGLGIANEQFF. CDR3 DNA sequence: TGTGCCACCAGTGGCTTAGCCCCGGGACTAGGAATCGCCAATGAGCAGTTCTTC.

Here the CDR3 DNA reads TGTGCCAGCAGCCTGCACTACTCTGGAAACACCATATATTTT. Residues: CASSLHYSGNTIYF. The V gene is TRBV5-5, the J gene TRBJ1-3, with D unclear. The V end lost 4 bases, the J end lost 0 bases, and 8 bases lay between the germline ends. The CDR3 is 14 amino acids. Germline CDR1 reads SGHKS; CDR2 reads YYEKEE (reference sequence).

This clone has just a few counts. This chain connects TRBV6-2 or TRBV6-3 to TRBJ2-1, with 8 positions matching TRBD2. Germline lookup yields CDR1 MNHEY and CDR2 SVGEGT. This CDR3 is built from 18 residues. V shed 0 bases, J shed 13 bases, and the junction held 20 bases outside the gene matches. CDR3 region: CASSYSKVAGLVSSSQFF. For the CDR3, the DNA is TGTGCCAGCAGTTACTCGAAAGTAGCGGGACTAGTATCGTCAAGTCAGTTCTTC.

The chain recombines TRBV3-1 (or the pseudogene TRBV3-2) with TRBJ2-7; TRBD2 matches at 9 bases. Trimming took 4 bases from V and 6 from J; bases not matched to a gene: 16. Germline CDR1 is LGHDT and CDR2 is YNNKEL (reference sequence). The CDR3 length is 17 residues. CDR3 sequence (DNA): TGTGCCAGCAGCCTCCAATTAGCGGGAGCTATCCCATCCGAGCAGTACTTC. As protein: CASSLQLAGAIPSEQYF.

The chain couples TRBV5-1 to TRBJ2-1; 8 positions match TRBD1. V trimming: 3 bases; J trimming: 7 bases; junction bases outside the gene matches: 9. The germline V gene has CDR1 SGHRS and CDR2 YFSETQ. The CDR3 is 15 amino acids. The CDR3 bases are TGCGCCAGCAGCTCGAGACAGGGGCAAGAAAATGAGCAGTTCTTC. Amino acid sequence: CASSSRQGQENEQFF.

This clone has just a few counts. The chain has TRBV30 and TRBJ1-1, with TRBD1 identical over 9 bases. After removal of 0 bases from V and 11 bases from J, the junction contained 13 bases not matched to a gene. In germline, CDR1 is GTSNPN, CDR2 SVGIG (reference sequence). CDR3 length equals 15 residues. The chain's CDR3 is CAWSVLNRGPGGAFF. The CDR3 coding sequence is TGTGCCTGGAGTGTACTAAACAGGGGGCCTGGGGGCGCTTTCTTT. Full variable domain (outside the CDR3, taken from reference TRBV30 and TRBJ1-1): SQTIHQWPATLVQPVGSPLSLECTVEGTSNPNLYWYRQAAGRGLQLLFYSVGIGQISSEVPQNLSASRPQDRQFILSSKKLLLSDSGFYLCAWSVLNRGPGGAFFGQGTRLTVV.

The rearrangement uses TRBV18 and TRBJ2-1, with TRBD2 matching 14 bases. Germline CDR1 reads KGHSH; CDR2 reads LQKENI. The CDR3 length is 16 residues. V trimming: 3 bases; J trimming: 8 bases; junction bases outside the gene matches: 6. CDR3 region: CASSPPGTSGSDEQFF. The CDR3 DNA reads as TGTGCCAGCTCACCCCCCGGGACTAGCGGGAGTGATGAGCAGTTCTTC.

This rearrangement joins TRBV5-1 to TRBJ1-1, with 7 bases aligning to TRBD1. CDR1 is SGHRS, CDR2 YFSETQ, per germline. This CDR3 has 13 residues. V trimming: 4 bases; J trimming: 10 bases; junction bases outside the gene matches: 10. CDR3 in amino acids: CASSQGQVTGAFF. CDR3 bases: TGCGCCAGCAGCCAAGGACAGGTCACGGGAGCTTTCTTT.

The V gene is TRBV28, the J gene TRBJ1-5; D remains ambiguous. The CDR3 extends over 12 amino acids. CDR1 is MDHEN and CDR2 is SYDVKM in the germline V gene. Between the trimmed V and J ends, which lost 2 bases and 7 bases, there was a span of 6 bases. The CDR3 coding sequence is TGTGCCAGCAGTTTAAAACGGCAGCCCCAGCATTTT. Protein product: CASSLKRQPQHF. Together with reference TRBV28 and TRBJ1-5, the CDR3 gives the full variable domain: DVKVTQSSRYLVKRTGEKVFLECVQDMDHENMFWYRQDPGLGLRLIYFSYDVKMKEKGDIPEGYSVSREKKERFSLILESASTNQTSMYLCASSLKRQPQHFGDGTRLSIL.

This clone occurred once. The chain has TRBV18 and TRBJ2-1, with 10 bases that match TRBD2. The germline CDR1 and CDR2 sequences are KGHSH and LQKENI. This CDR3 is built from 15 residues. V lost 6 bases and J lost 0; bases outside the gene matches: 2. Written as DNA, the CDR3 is TGTGCCAGCTCGGGACTAGCGAACTCCTACAATGAGCAGTTCTTC. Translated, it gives CASSGLANSYNEQFF.

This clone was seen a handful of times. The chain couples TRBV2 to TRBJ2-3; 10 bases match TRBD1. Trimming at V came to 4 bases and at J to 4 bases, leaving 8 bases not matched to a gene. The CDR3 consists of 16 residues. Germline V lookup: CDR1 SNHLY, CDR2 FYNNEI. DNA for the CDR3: TGTGCCAGCAGTGCCCCCGGGACAGGGGTCCCAGATACGCAGTATTTT. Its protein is CASSAPGTGVPDTQYF.

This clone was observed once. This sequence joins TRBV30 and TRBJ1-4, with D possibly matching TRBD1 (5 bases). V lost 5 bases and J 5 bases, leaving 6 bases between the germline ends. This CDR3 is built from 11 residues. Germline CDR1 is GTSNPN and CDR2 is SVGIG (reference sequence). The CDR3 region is CAWRGNEKLFF. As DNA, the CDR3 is TGTGCCTGGCGGGGGAATGAAAAACTGTTTTTT. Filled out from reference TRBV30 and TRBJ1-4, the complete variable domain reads SQTIHQWPATLVQPVGSPLSLECTVEGTSNPNLYWYRQAAGRGLQLLFYSVGIGQISSEVPQNLSASRPQDRQFILSSKKLLLSDSGFYLCAWRGNEKLFFGSGTQLSVL.

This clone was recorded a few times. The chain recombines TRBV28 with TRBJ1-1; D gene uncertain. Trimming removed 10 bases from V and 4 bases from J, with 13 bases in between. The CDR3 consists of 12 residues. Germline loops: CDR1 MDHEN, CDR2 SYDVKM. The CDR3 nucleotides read TGTGCCATACGGGCGGGATCCACTGAAGCTTTCTTT. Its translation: CAIRAGSTEAFF.

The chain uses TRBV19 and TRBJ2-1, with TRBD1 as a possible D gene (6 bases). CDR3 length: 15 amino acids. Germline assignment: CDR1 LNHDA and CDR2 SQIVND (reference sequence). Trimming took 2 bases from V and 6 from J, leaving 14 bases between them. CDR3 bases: TGTGCCAGTAGTATATTCCACCAGGGGACCAATGAGCAGTTCTTC. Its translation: CASSIFHQGTNEQFF.

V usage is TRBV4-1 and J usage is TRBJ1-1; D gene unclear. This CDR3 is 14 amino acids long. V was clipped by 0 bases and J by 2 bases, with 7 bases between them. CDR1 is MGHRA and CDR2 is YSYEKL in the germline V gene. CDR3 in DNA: TGCGCCAGCAGCCAAGACGGGAAAAACACTGAAGCTTTCTTT. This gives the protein CASSQDGKNTEAFF.

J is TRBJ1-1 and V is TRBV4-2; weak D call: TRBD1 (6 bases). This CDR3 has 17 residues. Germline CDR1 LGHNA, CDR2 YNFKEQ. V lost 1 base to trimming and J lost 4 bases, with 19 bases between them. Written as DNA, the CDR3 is TGTGCCAGCAGCCAAGGCGGGGGGCCGGGGACGGGCACTGAAGCTTTCTTT. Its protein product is CASSQGGGPGTGTEAFF.

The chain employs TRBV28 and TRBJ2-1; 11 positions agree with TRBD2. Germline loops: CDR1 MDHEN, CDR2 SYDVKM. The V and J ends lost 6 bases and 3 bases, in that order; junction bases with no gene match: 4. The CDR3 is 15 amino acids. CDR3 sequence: CASRATSGSYNEQFF. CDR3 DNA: TGTGCCAGCAGAGCTACTAGCGGGAGCTACAATGAGCAGTTCTTC.